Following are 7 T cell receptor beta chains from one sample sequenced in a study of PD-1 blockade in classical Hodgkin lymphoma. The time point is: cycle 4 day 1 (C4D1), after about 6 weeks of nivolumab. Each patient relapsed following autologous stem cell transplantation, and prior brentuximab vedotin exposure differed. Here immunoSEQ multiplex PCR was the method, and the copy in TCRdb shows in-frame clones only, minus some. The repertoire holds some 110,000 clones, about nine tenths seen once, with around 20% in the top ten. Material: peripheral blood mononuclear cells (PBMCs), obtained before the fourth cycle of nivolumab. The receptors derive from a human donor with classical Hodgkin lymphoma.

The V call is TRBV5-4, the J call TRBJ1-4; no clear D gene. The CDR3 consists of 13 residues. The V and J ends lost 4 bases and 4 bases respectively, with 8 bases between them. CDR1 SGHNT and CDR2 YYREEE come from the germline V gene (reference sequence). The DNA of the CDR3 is TGTGCCAGCAGCCCCGATATTAATGAAAAACTGTTTTTT. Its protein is CASSPDINEKLFF. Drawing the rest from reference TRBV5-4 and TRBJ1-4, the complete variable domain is ETGVTQSPTHLIKTRGQQVTLRCSSQSGHNTVSWYQQALGQGPQFIFQYYREEENGRGNFPPRFSGLQFPNYSSELNVNALELDDSALYLCASSPDINEKLFFGSGTQLSVL.

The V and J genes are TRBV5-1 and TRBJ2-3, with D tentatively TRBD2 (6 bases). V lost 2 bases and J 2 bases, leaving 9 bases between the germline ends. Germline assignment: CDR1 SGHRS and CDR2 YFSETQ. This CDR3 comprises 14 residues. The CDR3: CASSLIADTDTQYF. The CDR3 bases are TGCGCCAGCAGCTTAATAGCGGACACAGATACGCAGTATTTT.

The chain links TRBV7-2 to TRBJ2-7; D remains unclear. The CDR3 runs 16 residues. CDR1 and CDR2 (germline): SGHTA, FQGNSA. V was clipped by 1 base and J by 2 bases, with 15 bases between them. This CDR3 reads CASSLGANAGPYEQYF. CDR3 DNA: TGTGCCAGCAGCTTAGGTGCTAACGCCGGGCCCTACGAGCAGTACTTC.

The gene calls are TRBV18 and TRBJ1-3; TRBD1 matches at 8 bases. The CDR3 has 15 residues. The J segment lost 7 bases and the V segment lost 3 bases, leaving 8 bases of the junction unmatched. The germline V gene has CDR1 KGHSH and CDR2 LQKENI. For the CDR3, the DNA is TGTGCCAGCTCACCCGGACAGGGAGTTTGGAACACCATATATTTT. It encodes CASSPGQGVWNTIYF.

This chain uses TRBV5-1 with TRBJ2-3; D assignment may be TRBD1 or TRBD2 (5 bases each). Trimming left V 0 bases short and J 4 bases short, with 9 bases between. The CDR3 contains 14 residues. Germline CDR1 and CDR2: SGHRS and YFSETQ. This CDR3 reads CASSLGGSADTQYF. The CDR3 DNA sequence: TGCGCCAGCAGCTTGGGGGGGAGTGCAGATACGCAGTATTTT. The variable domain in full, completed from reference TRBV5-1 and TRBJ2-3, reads KAGVTQTPRYLIKTRGQQVTLSCSPISGHRSVSWYQQTPGQGLQFLFEYFSETQRNKGNFPGRFSGRQFSNSRSEMNVSTLELGDSALYLCASSLGGSADTQYFGPGTRLTVL.

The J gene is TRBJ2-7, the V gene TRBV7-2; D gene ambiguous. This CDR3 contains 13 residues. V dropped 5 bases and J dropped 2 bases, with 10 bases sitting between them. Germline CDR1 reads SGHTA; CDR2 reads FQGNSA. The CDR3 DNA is TGTGCCAGCAGCATCTCGGGCGCCTACGAGCAGTACTTC. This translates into CASSISGAYEQYF.

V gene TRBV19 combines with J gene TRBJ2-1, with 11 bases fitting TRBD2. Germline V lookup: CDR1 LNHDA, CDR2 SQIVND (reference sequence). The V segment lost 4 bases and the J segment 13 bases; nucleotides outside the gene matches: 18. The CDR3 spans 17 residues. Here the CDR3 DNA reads TGTGCCAGTAGTAAAGACACCGGGACTAGCGGTAAATATATACAGTTCTTC. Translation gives CASSKDTGTSGKYIQFF.